The 30 T cell receptor beta chains below were found in one sample sequenced in a study of shared clonotypes between healthy human individuals. TCRdb keeps only in-frame clones here, not all; method: immunoSEQ multiplex PCR. The sample has fewer than 550,000 clones, almost 80% seen once. Sequencing used PBMCs. These receptors were obtained from a middle-aged woman in good health. Some clones in this sample may be carry-over from other donors' samples.

A single count supports this clone. The DNA for the CDR3 is TGTGCCAGCAGCTTAATAACAGGTGGTCGAAATGAGCAGTTCTTC. Its translation: CASSLITGGRNEQFF. The rearrangement joins TRBV7-8 to TRBJ2-1; TRBD1 might be the D (5 bases). V lost 2 bases and J 7 bases, leaving 15 bases between the germline ends. Germline CDR1 SGHVS, CDR2 FQNEAQ. The CDR3 runs 15 residues. The whole variable domain, remainder taken from reference TRBV7-8 and TRBJ2-1, is GAGVSQSPRYKVAKRGQDVALRCDPISGHVSLFWYQQALGQGPEFLTYFQNEAQLDKSGLPSDRFFAERPEGSVSTLKIQRTQQEDSAVYLCASSLITGGRNEQFFGPGTRLTVL.

The rearrangement uses TRBV11-1 and TRBJ1-5; maybe TRBD1 (6 bases). Germline V gives CDR1 SGHAT, CDR2 FQDESV (reference sequence). The CDR3 loop spans 15 amino acids. Trimming pared 5 bases from V and 2 bases from J, leaving 13 bases between. The CDR3 sequence is CASSPIGGRNQPQHF. CDR3 DNA: TGTGCCAGCAGCCCCATAGGGGGACGCAATCAGCCCCAGCATTTT.

The V call is TRBV28, the J call TRBJ1-2; the match to TRBD1 covers 8 bases. Germline V gene lookup returns CDR1 MDHEN and CDR2 SYDVKM. This CDR3 contains 14 residues. After removal of 3 bases from V and 5 bases from J, the junction contained 5 bases not matched to a gene. The CDR3 region has the DNA TGTGCCAGCAGTTTTCAGGGGGCGGGGTATGGCTACACCTTC. The encoded protein is CASSFQGAGYGYTF.

In its sample, this clone was seen a few times. The J gene is TRBJ2-5, the V gene TRBV28; 7 nucleotides line up with TRBD1. The J call is uncertain, as TRBJ2-7 better fits the DNA end. CDR1 and CDR2 from the germline V gene are MDHEN and SYDVKM. CDR3 length: 12 amino acids. In DNA form, the CDR3 reads TGTGCCAGCACCGACAGGGATAGCGAGCAGTACTTC. Amino acids: CASTDRDSEQYF.

The chain has TRBV7-8 and TRBJ2-7; TRBD1 agrees at 9 bases. This CDR3 is 14 amino acids long. Germline V gene data show CDR1 as SGHVS and CDR2 as FQNEAQ. Unmatched junction bases numbered 4, after V lost 2 bases and J lost 5 bases. The CDR3 loop reads CASSLRGTGNEQYF. In DNA form, the CDR3 reads TGTGCCAGCAGCTTAAGAGGGACAGGGAACGAGCAGTACTTC.

The chain uses TRBV4-3 and TRBJ2-3; D assignment may be TRBD1 or TRBD2 (5 bases each). The V end lost 0 bases, the J end lost 2 bases, and 12 bases lay between the germline ends. The CDR3 covers 16 residues. The germline V gene has CDR1 LGHNA and CDR2 YSLEER. For the CDR3, the DNA is TGCGCCAGCAGCCAAGATTGGGGGAAAAACACAGATACGCAGTATTTT. It translates to CASSQDWGKNTDTQYF.

The chain uses TRBV10-1 and TRBJ2-1; 8 bases line up with TRBD1. Germline V lookup: CDR1 WNHNN, CDR2 SYGVQD (reference sequence). V lost 3 bases to trimming and J lost 5 bases; unmatched junction nucleotides: 6. The CDR3 covers 15 residues. The CDR3 sequence is CASSEGQGFDNEQFF. CDR3 sequence (DNA): TGCGCCAGCAGTGAAGGACAGGGATTCGACAATGAGCAGTTCTTC.

The V and J genes are TRBV7-2 and TRBJ2-7, with TRBD2 matching over 15 bases. Per the germline V gene, CDR1 is SGHTA and CDR2 is FQGNSA. The CDR3 spans 15 residues. J was trimmed by 7 bases and V by 5 bases; bases with no gene match: 6. In DNA form, the CDR3 reads TGTGCCAGCAGCCCAGGACTAGCGGGAGGGCTTGAGCAGTACTTC. This gives the protein CASSPGLAGGLEQYF.

The chain is built from TRBV19 and TRBJ2-7; 8 bases line up with TRBD2. Germline lookup yields CDR1 LNHDA and CDR2 SQIVND (reference sequence). The CDR3 is 15 amino acids. V was clipped by 5 bases and J by 4 bases; unmatched bases: 10. The CDR3 DNA sequence: TGTGCCAGTAGTCCCCGGACTAGCAGATTTTACGAGCAGTACTTC. It yields the protein CASSPRTSRFYEQYF.

V and J are TRBV7-2 and TRBJ2-2; 10 nucleotides match TRBD2. After removal of 5 bases from V and 2 bases from J, the junction contained 5 bases not matched to a gene. This CDR3 has 16 residues. Germline values: CDR1 SGHTA, CDR2 FQGNSA. The CDR3 here is CASSVRLAGNTGELFF. Written as DNA, the CDR3 is TGTGCCAGCAGCGTCCGACTAGCGGGTAACACCGGGGAGCTGTTTTTT.

This chain joins TRBV5-1 and TRBJ2-3; TRBD1 is a possible D gene (6 bases). Germline assignment: CDR1 SGHRS and CDR2 YFSETQ. Trimming removed 0 bases from V and 2 bases from J, with 10 bases in between. The CDR3 has 15 amino acids. The CDR3 is CASSLAQGITDTQYF. The CDR3 DNA reads as TGCGCCAGCAGCTTGGCTCAGGGGATCACAGATACGCAGTATTTT.

The table lists this clone with a count of one. The gene calls are TRBV29-1 and TRBJ2-7, with D uncertain. The germline V gene has CDR1 SQVTM and CDR2 ANQGSEA. CDR3 length: 12 residues. The germline V and J ends were trimmed by 6 bases and 2 bases, with 11 bases remaining between them. Here the CDR3 DNA reads TGCAGCGTAAGGGTACTCGCCTACGAGCAGTACTTC. Protein: CSVRVLAYEQYF.

Turning to this clone: A read error is possible here, since a much larger clone lies one base away. This chain uses TRBV27 with TRBJ2-1; D perhaps matches TRBD1 (6 bases). Trimming pared 5 bases from V and 6 bases from J, leaving 17 bases between. This CDR3 has 15 residues. Germline CDR1 is MNHEY and CDR2 is SMNVEV (reference sequence). CDR3 sequence: CASSVRGRDFNEQFF. The CDR3 bases are TGTGCCAGCAGTGTCAGGGGTCGGGATTTCAATGAGCAGTTCTTC.

The CDR3 DNA reads as TGCGCCAGCAGCGCCGGGCAGCCGAACACCGGGGAGCTGTTTTTT. It codes for CASSAGQPNTGELFF. This chain links TRBV4-1 with TRBJ2-2; D remains unclear. Between the trimmed V and J ends, which lost 5 bases and 0 bases, there was a span of 10 bases. This CDR3 comprises 15 residues. CDR1 and CDR2 from the germline V gene are MGHRA and YSYEKL.

J is TRBJ2-5 and V is TRBV5-1; perhaps TRBD1 as D (5 bases). V shed 4 bases and J shed 5 bases, with 21 bases lying between them. In germline, CDR1 is SGHRS, CDR2 YFSETQ. The CDR3 has 16 amino acids. CDR3: CASSRTQGMSHETQYF. In DNA, the CDR3 is TGCGCCAGCAGCCGAACTCAGGGTATGTCACACGAGACCCAGTACTTC. The full variable domain, rest sourced from reference TRBV5-1 and TRBJ2-5, is KAGVTQTPRYLIKTRGQQVTLSCSPISGHRSVSWYQQTPGQGLQFLFEYFSETQRNKGNFPGRFSGRQFSNSRSEMNVSTLELGDSALYLCASSRTQGMSHETQYFGPGTRLLVL.

This clone was found once. This chain uses TRBV21-1 with TRBJ1-1. TRBV21-1 counts as a pseudogene. This CDR3 is 17 amino acids long. DNA for the CDR3: TGTGCCAGCAGCAAAGGGGCCGTGGGGGGAGGCTACACTGAAGCTTTCTTT. This translates into CASSKGAVGGGYTEAFF.

As concerns this clone: A clone one base away is much larger, so this may be a read error. The chain is built from TRBV30 and TRBJ1-5; tentatively, D is TRBD1 (6 bases). The V gene's germline CDR1 is GTSNPN and CDR2 SVGIG (reference sequence). CDR3 length equals 16 residues. CDR3 loop: CAWSVGGDYSSQPQHF. The CDR3 nucleotides are TGTGCCTGGAGTGTAGGGGGTGACTATAGCAGTCAGCCCCAGCATTTT.

The chain couples TRBV9 to TRBJ1-2, with a weak D call TRBD1 (6 bases). The CDR3 is 15 residues long. Germline CDR1 reads SGDLS; CDR2 reads YYNGEE. V shed 1 base and J shed 6 bases, with 16 bases lying between them. The CDR3 nucleotides are TGTGCCAGCAGCGTATTCCCCCGGGACATGGATGGCTACACCTTC. This codes for CASSVFPRDMDGYTF.

This clone has more than one count but fewer than ten. In DNA form, the CDR3 reads TGTGCCCACGGTGTAAGCTCCTACGAGCAGTACTTC. This gives the protein CAHGVSSYEQYF. The chain employs TRBV6-5 and TRBJ2-7; D remains unclear. Germline CDR1 is MNHEY and CDR2 is SVGAGI. CDR3 size: 12 residues. V lost 11 bases, J lost 0 bases, and 11 bases lay in between.

The rearrangement links TRBV9 to TRBJ1-2; 7 bases fit TRBD1. V lost 4 bases, J lost 6 bases, and 12 bases stayed unmatched. The germline CDR1 and CDR2 sequences are SGDLS and YYNGEE. The CDR3 is 15 residues long. The CDR3 sequence is CASSPQGTVENGYTF. For the CDR3, the DNA is TGTGCCAGCAGCCCCCAAGGGACAGTCGAAAATGGCTACACCTTC. Complete variable domain (other parts from reference TRBV9 and TRBJ1-2): DSGVTQTPKHLITATGQRVTLRCSPRSGDLSVYWYQQSLDQGLQFLIQYYNGEERAKGNILERFSAQQFPDLHSELNLSSLELGDSALYFCASSPQGTVENGYTFGSGTRLTVV.

The chain carries TRBV18 and TRBJ2-7; D remains ambiguous. The CDR3 consists of 15 residues. Germline V CDR1 and CDR2: KGHSH, LQKENI. V gave up 0 bases and J gave up 5 bases, with 14 bases separating them. The CDR3 loop reads CASSPPGEGFHEQYF. In DNA form, the CDR3 reads TGTGCCAGCTCACCACCAGGTGAAGGGTTCCACGAGCAGTACTTC. Combining the CDR3 with reference TRBV18 and TRBJ2-7 gives the whole variable domain NAGVMQNPRHLVRRRGQEARLRCSPMKGHSHVYWYRQLPEEGLKFMVYLQKENIIDESGMPKERFSAEFPKEGPSILRIQQVVRGDSAAYFCASSPPGEGFHEQYFGPGTRLTVT.

This sequence joins TRBV27 and TRBJ2-1, with 9 bases lining up with TRBD1. This CDR3 contains 15 residues. V dropped 2 bases and J dropped 5; count of bases not matched to a gene: 4. The germline CDR1 and CDR2 sequences are MNHEY and SMNVEV (reference sequence). In DNA, the CDR3 is TGTGCCAGCAGTTTAGGGACAGGGTGGGACAATGAGCAGTTCTTC. This sequence encodes CASSLGTGWDNEQFF.

This clone was recorded a few times. The rearrangement joins TRBV18 to TRBJ1-1; 8 bases agree with TRBD1. The V segment lost 4 bases and the J segment 3 bases; nucleotides outside the gene matches: 4. Germline V gives CDR1 KGHSH, CDR2 LQKENI. This CDR3 is 14 amino acids long. The CDR3 coding sequence is TGTGCCAGCTCACAGGGACAGGTGGACACTGAAGCTTTCTTT. Protein sequence: CASSQGQVDTEAFF.

The V and J genes are TRBV27 and TRBJ1-2; D is unclear. CDR1 MNHEY and CDR2 SMNVEV come from the germline V gene (reference sequence). Trimming took off 0 bases at V and 4 bases at J, with 9 bases between the two ends. The CDR3 length is 14 residues. The CDR3 bases are TGTGCCAGCAGTTTATCGAGCCCAGGCTATGGCTACACCTTC. Its protein is CASSLSSPGYGYTF.

With respect to this clone: This CDR3 is also generated by other DNA sequences in the sample. The V gene is TRBV7-7, the J gene TRBJ2-7, with 10 nucleotides matching TRBD1. The CDR3 is made up of 14 amino acids. Per germline, CDR1 SSHAT and CDR2 FNYEAQ (reference sequence). The junction had 1 base not matched to a gene; V was cut back by 1 base and J by 4 bases. The CDR3 reads CASSLGGQGYEQYF. In DNA form, the CDR3 reads TGTGCCAGCAGCTTAGGGGGACAGGGGTACGAGCAGTACTTC.

The chain couples TRBV6-1 to TRBJ1-2; 7 nucleotides match TRBD1. The J segment lost 6 bases and the V segment lost 6 bases, leaving 13 bases of the junction unmatched. This CDR3 contains 15 residues. CDR1 and CDR2 (germline): MNHNS, SASEGT. In DNA form, the CDR3 reads TGTGCCAGCAGACAAACGACAGGGCGGCCGGATGGCTACACCTTC. Its translation: CASRQTTGRPDGYTF.

This clone was found a few times. A far larger clone is off by one base, so a read error is likely. The same CDR3 also results from other DNA sequences found in this sample. This chain uses TRBV18 with TRBJ1-1; a weak D match, TRBD1 (6 bases). The CDR3 contains 15 residues. V was trimmed by 0 bases and J by 1 base, leaving 9 bases between them. Germline assignment: CDR1 KGHSH and CDR2 LQKENI. The CDR3 bases are TGTGCCAGCTCACCACCGGGGGGGCAGAACACTGAAGCTTTCTTT. Protein sequence: CASSPPGGQNTEAFF.

The chain is built from TRBV30 and TRBJ2-3; D is perhaps TRBD2 (6 bases). V was clipped by 7 bases and J by 3 bases, with 17 bases between them. The CDR3 contains 14 residues. From germline, CDR1 is GTSNPN and CDR2 SVGIG (reference sequence). CDR3 region: CALMGGVATDTQYF. CDR3 DNA: TGTGCCTTAATGGGGGGAGTAGCTACAGATACGCAGTATTTT. The variable domain in full, with the rest retrieved from reference TRBV30 and TRBJ2-3, is SQTIHQWPATLVQPVGSPLSLECTVEGTSNPNLYWYRQAAGRGLQLLFYSVGIGQISSEVPQNLSASRPQDRQFILSSKKLLLSDSGFYLCALMGGVATDTQYFGPGTRLTVL.

The V call is TRBV7-3, the J call TRBJ2-1, with 7 positions matching TRBD2. Unmatched junction bases numbered 9, after V lost 5 bases and J lost 5 bases. Germline V CDR1 and CDR2: SGHTA, FQGTGA. This CDR3 has 15 amino acids. The CDR3 protein is CASSPGGGSHNEQFF. The CDR3 nucleotides are TGTGCCAGCAGCCCGGGAGGCGGGAGCCACAATGAGCAGTTCTTC.

Comments on this clone: Other DNA sequences in the sample encode the same CDR3. The chain employs TRBV11-3 and TRBJ1-3; D gene unclear. CDR1 is SGHNT and CDR2 is YENEEA in the germline V gene. The length of the CDR3 is 12 residues. Trimming pared 4 bases from V and 4 bases from J, leaving 5 bases between. This chain's CDR3 is CASSSGGNTIYF. CDR3 coding DNA: TGTGCCAGCAGCTCCGGGGGAAACACCATATATTTT.